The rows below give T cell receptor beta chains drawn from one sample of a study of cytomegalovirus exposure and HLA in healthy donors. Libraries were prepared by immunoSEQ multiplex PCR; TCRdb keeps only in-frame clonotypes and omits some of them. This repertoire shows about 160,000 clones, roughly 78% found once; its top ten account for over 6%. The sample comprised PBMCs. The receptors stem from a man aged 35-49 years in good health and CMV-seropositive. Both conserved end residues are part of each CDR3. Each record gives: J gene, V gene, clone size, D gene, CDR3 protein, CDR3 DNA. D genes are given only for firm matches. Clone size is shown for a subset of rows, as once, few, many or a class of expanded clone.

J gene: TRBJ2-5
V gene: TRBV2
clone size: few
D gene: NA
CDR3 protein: CASRSDGRGAQYF
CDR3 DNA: TGTGCCAGCCGTTCGGACGGGAGAGGGGCCCAGTACTTC

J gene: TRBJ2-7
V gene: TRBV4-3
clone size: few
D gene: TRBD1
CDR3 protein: CASSRETGGDFSGAYEQYF
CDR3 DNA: TGCGCCAGCAGCCGAGAGACAGGGGGGGACTTCAGTGGGGCCTACGAGCAGTACTTC

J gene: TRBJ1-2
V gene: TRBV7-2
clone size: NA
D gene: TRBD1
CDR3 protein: CASSSTPKGTGKNGYTF
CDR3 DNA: TGTGCCAGCAGCTCCACCCCCAAAGGGACAGGGAAGAATGGCTACACCTTC

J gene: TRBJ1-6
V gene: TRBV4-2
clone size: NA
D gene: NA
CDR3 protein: CASSPGGRSPLHF
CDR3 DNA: TGTGCCAGCAGCCCAGGTGGGAGGTCACCCCTCCACTTT

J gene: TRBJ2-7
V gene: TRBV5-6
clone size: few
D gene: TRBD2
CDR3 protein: CASSFMGTSRYEQYF
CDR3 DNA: TGTGCCAGCAGCTTCATGGGGACTAGTCGCTACGAGCAGTACTTC

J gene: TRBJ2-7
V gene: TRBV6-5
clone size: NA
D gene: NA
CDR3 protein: CASSYSTVRTYEQYF
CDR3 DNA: TGTGCCAGCAGTTACTCGACGGTCAGGACCTACGAGCAGTACTTC

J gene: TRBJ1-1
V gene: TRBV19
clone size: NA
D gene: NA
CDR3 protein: CASREPGDTEAFF
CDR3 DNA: TGTGCCAGTAGAGAGCCAGGGGACACTGAAGCTTTCTTT

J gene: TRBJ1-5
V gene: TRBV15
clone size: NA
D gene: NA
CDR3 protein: CATSRVRGGQEVSNQPQHF
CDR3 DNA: TGTGCCACCAGCAGAGTTAGAGGCGGGCAGGAGGTCTCTAATCAGCCCCAGCATTTT

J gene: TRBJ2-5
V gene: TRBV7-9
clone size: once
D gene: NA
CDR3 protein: CASSWTRGGETQYF
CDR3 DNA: TGTGCCAGCAGCTGGACTCGGGGTGGGGAGACCCAGTACTTC

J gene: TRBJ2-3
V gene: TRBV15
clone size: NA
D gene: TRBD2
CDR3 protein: CATSGTGGPTDTQYF
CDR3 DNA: TGTGCCACCAGCGGTACGGGGGGGCCGACAGATACGCAGTATTTT

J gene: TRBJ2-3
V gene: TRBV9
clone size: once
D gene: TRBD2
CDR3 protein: CASSVGRGSTDTQYF
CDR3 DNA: TGTGCCAGCAGCGTAGGGCGGGGGTCTACAGATACGCAGTATTTT

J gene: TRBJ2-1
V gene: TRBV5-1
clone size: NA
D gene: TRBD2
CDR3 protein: CASSLSGGGYNEQFF
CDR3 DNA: TGCGCCAGCAGCTTGAGTGGGGGGGGGTACAATGAGCAGTTCTTC

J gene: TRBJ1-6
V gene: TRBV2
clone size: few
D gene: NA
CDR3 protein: CASTTGNSPLHF
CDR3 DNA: TGTGCCAGCACCACAGGGAATTCACCCCTCCACTTT

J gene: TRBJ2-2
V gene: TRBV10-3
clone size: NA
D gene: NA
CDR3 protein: CAISDYEGLSTGELFF
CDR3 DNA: TGTGCCATCAGTGATTACGAGGGACTGAGCACCGGGGAGCTGTTTTTT

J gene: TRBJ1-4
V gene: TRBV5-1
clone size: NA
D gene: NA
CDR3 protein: CASSLKVQGSEKLFF
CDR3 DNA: TGCGCCAGCAGCTTGAAGGTTCAGGGGTCTGAAAAACTGTTTTTT

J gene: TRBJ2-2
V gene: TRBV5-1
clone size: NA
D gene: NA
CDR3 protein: CASSLRVAGPNTGELFF
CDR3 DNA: TGCGCCAGCAGCTTGAGGGTCGCGGGGCCGAACACCGGGGAGCTGTTTTTT